This T cell receptor (beta chain) comes out of a study of Tregs in tolerant kidney transplant recipients. Notes on the study in general: Antigen-driven expansion was suggested because donor-specific Tregs expanded more than all Tregs in tolerant patients. The most relevant donor-specific Treg TCRbeta repertoire apparently came from expansion with activated donor B cells.

Remarks on this clone: Antigen specificity is unknown. The read ends 3 residues early relative to the CDR3; the germline J gene fills the gap.

Method: immunoSEQ multiplex PCR; TCRdb's copy keeps in-frame clones and lacks some. Recorded for this sample: fewer than 55,000 clones. The V segment lost 4 bases and the J segment 2 bases; nucleotides outside the gene matches: 3. The CDR3 length is 14 residues. Per germline, CDR1 MNHNS and CDR2 SASEGT. Sequences were derived from CD4+ T cells from blood, sampled before the transplant. This receptor was taken from a human donor who received a combined kidney and bone marrow transplant. This rearrangement joins TRBV6-1 to TRBJ2-3, with TRBD2 identical over 7 bases. Incomplete CDR3 DNA: TGTGCCAGCAGTGGGACTAGGCACACAGATACG. Its translation is CASSGTRHTDT. The entire CDR3 protein is CASSGTRHTDTQYF.